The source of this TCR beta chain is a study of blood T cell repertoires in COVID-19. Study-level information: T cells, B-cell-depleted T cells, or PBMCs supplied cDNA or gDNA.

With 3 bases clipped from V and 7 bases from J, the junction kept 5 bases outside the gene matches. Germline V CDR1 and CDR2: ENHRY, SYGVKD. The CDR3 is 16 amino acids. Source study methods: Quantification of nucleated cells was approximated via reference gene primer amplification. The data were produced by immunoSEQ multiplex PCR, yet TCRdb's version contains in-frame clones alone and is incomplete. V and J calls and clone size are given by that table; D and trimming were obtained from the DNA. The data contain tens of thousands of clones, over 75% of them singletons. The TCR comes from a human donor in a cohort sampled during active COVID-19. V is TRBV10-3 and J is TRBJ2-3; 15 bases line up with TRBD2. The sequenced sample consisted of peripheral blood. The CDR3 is CAISDPGLAGGNTQYF. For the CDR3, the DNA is TGTGCCATCAGTGACCCGGGACTAGCGGGGGGTAATACGCAGTATTTT.